This TCR beta chain was recorded in a study of T cell responses to AZD1222 COVID-19 vaccine. Study conclusions and caveats: Clonal diversity may have been underestimated, and the donors were mostly white British, with more females than males. The reported proportion of spike-specific TCRs targeting unmutated variant regions was nearly half. Spike was spanned by vaccine-associated CD4 TCRs, which were dominant at 160-218 and 743-854.

This clone appeared once. Antigen specificity is unknown. Germline V gene lookup returns CDR1 ENHRY and CDR2 SYGVKD. V was clipped by 3 bases and J by 7 bases; unmatched bases: 8. This CDR3 comprises 15 residues. Second-dose timings of about 4 or about 12 weeks were pooled. Some clones are missing from TCRdb's copy, which holds only in-frame ones; the method was immunoSEQ multiplex PCR. The sample holds approximately 190,000 clones; approximately 93% are singletons and the top ten take around 1%. This receptor was obtained from an adult who received the AZD1222 COVID-19 vaccine. The sequenced sample was peripheral blood, obtained 28 days after the second AZD1222 dose. The chain uses TRBV10-3 and TRBJ2-1, with 8 bases fitting TRBD2. CDR3 sequence reads: CAISEPGLGWNEQFF. The CDR3 DNA sequence: TGTGCCATCAGTGAACCGGGACTAGGTTGGAATGAGCAGTTCTTC.